Each of the 24 T cell receptor beta chains below was sequenced from the same sample in a study of neoadjuvant anti-PD-1 for oral cavity cancer. Time point defined: after neoadjuvant nivolumab, at surgical resection. TCRdb keeps only in-frame clones here, not all; method: immunoSEQ multiplex PCR. The sample includes just under 70,000 clones, about 85% of them seen just once. The sequences come from PBMCs, collected after nivolumab (anti-PD-1) treatment. The source of these receptors is a person aged 35-79 years with oral cavity squamous cell carcinoma.

This clone appeared a few times. CDR3 protein: CAWSAMGQANNEQFF. The CDR3 nucleotides read TGTGCCTGGAGTGCAATGGGACAGGCTAACAATGAGCAGTTCTTC. The chain employs TRBV30 and TRBJ2-1, with 8 bases aligning to TRBD1. V lost 1 base, J lost 5 bases, and 7 bases stayed unmatched. This CDR3 comprises 15 residues. Germline CDR1 GTSNPN, CDR2 SVGIG (reference sequence).

This chain joins TRBV6-1 and TRBJ1-2; TRBD1 might be the D (5 bases). Germline V gene data show CDR1 as MNHNS and CDR2 as SASEGT. This CDR3 spans 15 amino acids. V was shortened by 6 bases and J by 4 bases, with 18 bases between the two germline ends. CDR3 protein: CASSLPADSRYGYTF. CDR3 sequence (DNA): TGTGCCAGCAGCCTCCCCGCAGACAGCCGCTATGGCTACACCTTC.

This chain joins TRBV9 and TRBJ2-7; D is unclear. The CDR3 extends over 14 amino acids. Germline V gene data show CDR1 as SGDLS and CDR2 as YYNGEE. Trimming took off 0 bases at V and 6 bases at J, with 13 bases between the two ends. CDR3 in DNA: TGTGCCAGCAGCGTAGGACCACGGCCCATCGAGCAGTACTTC. This codes for CASSVGPRPIEQYF.

V and J are TRBV7-2 and TRBJ2-4; tentatively, D is TRBD2 (5 bases). CDR1 SGHTA and CDR2 FQGNSA come from the germline V gene. V lost 3 bases, J lost 8 bases, and 23 bases lay in between. The CDR3 runs to 17 residues. CDR3 amino acids: CASSFAFRSGIKYIQYF. In DNA form, the CDR3 reads TGTGCCAGCAGCTTTGCCTTCAGGTCGGGGATTAAATACATTCAGTACTTC. The whole variable domain, remainder taken from reference TRBV7-2 and TRBJ2-4, is GAGVSQSPSNKVTEKGKDVELRCDPISGHTALYWYRQSLGQGLEFLIYFQGNSAPDKSGLPSDRFSAERTGGSVSTLTIQRTQQEDSAVYLCASSFAFRSGIKYIQYFGAGTRLSVL.

This chain uses TRBV2 with TRBJ2-5, with 11 bases identical to TRBD1. Trimming took 6 bases from V and 5 from J; bases not matched to a gene: 5. The CDR3 is made up of 14 amino acids. The V gene's germline CDR1 is SNHLY and CDR2 FYNNEI. CDR3 region: CASSGQGAGETQYF. The CDR3, as DNA: TGTGCCAGCAGCGGACAGGGGGCTGGGGAGACCCAGTACTTC.

The table lists this clone with a few counts. The rearrangement uses TRBV30 and TRBJ1-1; 7 bases line up with TRBD1. After removal of 3 bases from V and 12 bases from J, the junction contained 10 bases not matched to a gene. This CDR3 is built from 12 residues. Germline CDR1 is GTSNPN and CDR2 is SVGIG (reference sequence). The CDR3 nucleotides read TGTGCCTGGAGCGACCGGGACAGTGTTACTTTCTTT. It codes for CAWSDRDSVTFF.

The V and J genes are TRBV6-1 and TRBJ2-2, with 7 positions matching TRBD2. The CDR3 runs to 13 residues. The germline CDR1 and CDR2 sequences are MNHNS and SASEGT. Unmatched junction bases numbered 3, after V lost 5 bases and J lost 6 bases. In DNA, the CDR3 is TGTGCCAGCAGTCGACTAGCCCCCGGGGAGCTGTTTTTT. This sequence encodes CASSRLAPGELFF.

The count of this clone is one. The rearrangement joins TRBV28 to TRBJ1-2; a possible D gene is TRBD1 (5 bases). CDR3 length: 14 residues. Germline CDR1 reads MDHEN; CDR2 reads SYDVKM. Trimming took 3 bases from V and 4 from J, leaving 12 bases between them. The CDR3 DNA reads TGTGCCAGCAGTTTGGGCGGGGACTCCTATGGCTACACCTTC. Amino acid sequence: CASSLGGDSYGYTF.

The count of this clone is one. The V gene is TRBV4-2, the J gene TRBJ2-3, with D perhaps TRBD1 (5 bases). The CDR3 is 13 amino acids. V lost 5 bases and J 6 bases, leaving 12 bases between the germline ends. Germline-derived CDR1 and CDR2 are LGHNA and YNFKEQ. This CDR3 reads CASSKQDGDTQYF. As DNA, the CDR3 is TGTGCCAGCAGCAAACAGGACGGGGATACGCAGTATTTT.

This clone turned up a few times. The V and J genes are TRBV6-5 and TRBJ1-1; D call uncertain. V lost 5 bases and J lost 1, with 11 bases in between. This CDR3 contains 14 residues. Germline V CDR1 and CDR2: MNHEY, SVGAGI. CDR3 region: CASSRYDSNTEAFF. CDR3 in DNA: TGTGCCAGCAGTCGCTATGACTCGAACACTGAAGCTTTCTTT.

V gene TRBV16 combines with J gene TRBJ2-7, with a possible D match to TRBD1 (5 bases). The V end lost 0 bases, the J end lost 7 bases, and 13 bases lay between the germline ends. Germline V gives CDR1 KGHSY, CDR2 FQNENV. The CDR3 runs 14 residues. CDR3 loop: CASSQSKAKGEQYF. DNA of the CDR3: TGTGCCAGCAGCCAATCTAAAGCAAAGGGGGAGCAGTACTTC.

The chain links TRBV5-1 to TRBJ2-3; 13 nucleotides match TRBD2. Unmatched junction bases numbered 9, after V lost 0 bases and J lost 8 bases. Germline values: CDR1 SGHRS, CDR2 YFSETQ. CDR3 size: 17 residues. The CDR3 bases are TGCGCCAGCAGCTTGGACGGGGGACTAGCGGGATCGGCTACGCAGTATTTT. Protein product: CASSLDGGLAGSATQYF.

This chain joins TRBV25-1 and TRBJ1-1, with 8 positions matching TRBD1. CDR3 length equals 15 residues. Germline V gene lookup returns CDR1 MGHDK and CDR2 SYGVNS. After removal of 5 bases from V and 0 bases from J, the junction contained 5 bases not matched to a gene. The CDR3 loop is CASSSQGALNTEAFF. In DNA, the CDR3 is TGTGCCAGCAGTAGCCAGGGGGCGCTGAACACTGAAGCTTTCTTT.

The chain links TRBV5-1 to TRBJ2-5; 11 bases are shared with TRBD2. V gave up 2 bases and J gave up 5 bases; unmatched junction bases: 8. CDR1 is SGHRS, CDR2 YFSETQ, per germline. This CDR3 contains 16 residues. CDR3 bases: TGCGCCAGCAGCTTCACGATAGCGGGAGGGCCGGAGACCCAGTACTTC. This gives the protein CASSFTIAGGPETQYF.

The chain is built from TRBV30 and TRBJ1-5; D unresolved. The CDR3 is 12 residues long. Germline V CDR1 and CDR2: GTSNPN, SVGIG (reference sequence). Trimming pared 3 bases from V and 4 bases from J, leaving 7 bases between. This CDR3 reads CAWSRGNQPQHF. In DNA form, the CDR3 reads TGTGCCTGGAGCCGGGGTAATCAGCCCCAGCATTTT.

The chain is built from TRBV9 and TRBJ2-2; 9 nucleotides align to TRBD2. Germline V gene data show CDR1 as SGDLS and CDR2 as YYNGEE. V dropped 2 bases and J dropped 3; count of bases not matched to a gene: 5. The CDR3 spans 16 residues. The CDR3 nucleotides are TGTGCCAGCAGCGTCCCCGGGACTAGCCACACCGGGGAGCTGTTTTTT. The encoded protein is CASSVPGTSHTGELFF.

This clone was seen a few times. The V gene is TRBV7-8, the J gene TRBJ1-4; D is unresolved. The germline V gene has CDR1 SGHVS and CDR2 FQNEAQ. Trimming stripped 4 bases from V and 0 bases from J, with 6 bases between. This CDR3 has 14 amino acids. In DNA form, the CDR3 reads TGTGCCAGCAGCTCCGCATCAACTAATGAAAAACTGTTTTTT. The encoded protein is CASSSASTNEKLFF.

The chain recombines TRBV21-1 with TRBJ1-1. TRBV21-1 is deemed a pseudogene. The CDR3 runs 13 residues. Here the CDR3 DNA reads TGTGCCAGCAGCAAGGTAGAGCGAACTGAAGCTTTCTTT. It translates to CASSKVERTEAFF.

This clone was seen just once. V and J are TRBV7-8 and TRBJ2-7; D may be TRBD1 (5 bases). The CDR3 runs to 13 residues. Germline V gives CDR1 SGHVS, CDR2 FQNEAQ. Trimming took off 6 bases at V and 3 bases at J, with 12 bases between the two ends. This CDR3 is CASRDNLVYEQYF. The CDR3 DNA follows: TGTGCCAGCAGGGACAATCTGGTCTACGAGCAGTACTTC.

In this sample, this clone turned up once. The chain uses TRBV6-6 and TRBJ2-1, with 7 bases fitting TRBD2. Germline V gene sequence: CDR1 MNHNY, CDR2 SVGAGI (reference sequence). V lost 3 bases to trimming and J lost 5 bases; unmatched junction nucleotides: 7. The CDR3 totals 15 residues. CDR3 bases: TGTGCCAGCAGTTATCGAGGCGGGAGCGACAATGAGCAGTTCTTC. It encodes CASSYRGGSDNEQFF.

The V gene is TRBV6-6, the J gene TRBJ2-7; the D gene is possibly TRBD2 (6 bases). Trimming took 6 bases from V and 0 from J, leaving 9 bases between them. Germline lookup yields CDR1 MNHNY and CDR2 SVGAGI (reference sequence). The CDR3 totals 13 residues. CDR3 protein: CASRDGSSYEQYF. CDR3 DNA: TGTGCCAGCAGGGACGGGAGCTCCTACGAGCAGTACTTC.

The V and J genes are TRBV5-6 and TRBJ1-2, with a weak D call TRBD1 (6 bases). Trimming removed 4 bases from V and 4 bases from J, with 11 bases in between. Germline-derived CDR1 and CDR2 are SGHDT and YYEEEE. The CDR3 spans 13 residues. CDR3 sequence (DNA): TGTGCCAGCAGCCAACAGGGCCCCTATGGCTACACCTTC. This encodes CASSQQGPYGYTF.

CDR3 sequence reads: CASSGRQVPAYGYTF. The DNA of the CDR3 is TGTGCCAGCAGCGGCCGACAGGTCCCTGCCTATGGCTACACCTTC. The chain employs TRBV9 and TRBJ1-2; the D gene is possibly TRBD1 (6 bases). The CDR3 runs 15 residues. Germline V CDR1 and CDR2: SGDLS, YYNGEE. V was trimmed by 3 bases and J by 4 bases, leaving 16 bases between them.

The chain employs TRBV6-6 and TRBJ1-5; 7 nucleotides match TRBD1. Germline trimming cut 7 bases from V and 6 bases from J; bases unmatched to any gene: 12. Per germline, CDR1 MNHNY and CDR2 SVGAGI (reference sequence). This CDR3 contains 15 residues. The CDR3 here is CASTPGTEVGQPQHF. In nucleotides, the CDR3 is TGTGCCAGCACCCCCGGGACAGAGGTTGGTCAGCCCCAGCATTTT.